Below, 30 T cell receptor beta chains from the same sample are listed, as sequenced in a study of regulatory T cells in long-lasting Graves disease. Indicated time point: newly diagnosed GD, antithyroid drugs for less than 3 months. Scientists built the TCR library using RNA that was extracted from PBMCs. According to the study, TCR beta libraries were built with iRepertoire HTBI primers and CDR3-region Arm-PCR. TCRdb reprocessed the multiplex PCR reads with MiXCR, giving one entry per CDR3 protein. Of about 540,000 distinct CDR3 sequences in the sample, about 13% are singletons; the top ten hold more than 8.5%. The same sample was also studied in work on T cells in Graves' hyperthyroidism and ophthalmopathy.

The source material was peripheral blood mononuclear cells (PBMCs), sampled at new diagnosis, from a patient treated with antithyroid drugs. The receptors derive from a man between 25 and 39 years old with Graves disease.

This clonotype was observed at least ten times. This rearrangement joins TRBV6-4 to TRBJ2-1; D call uncertain. The CDR3 has 13 residues. Per the germline V gene, CDR1 is MRHNA and CDR2 is SNTAGT. Trimming shortened V by 8 bases and J by 10 bases, and 18 bases separated the two germline ends. The CDR3 is CASAPLVGYEQFF. The CDR3 DNA is TGTGCCAGCGCCCCCTTGGTAGGATACGAGCAGTTCTTC.

This clonotype has just a few counts. The genes are TRBV29-1 and TRBJ1-5, with D possibly being TRBD1 (5 bases). The CDR3 covers 14 residues. V was shortened by 6 bases and J by 2 bases, with 14 bases between the two germline ends. Germline-derived CDR1 and CDR2 are SQVTM and ANQGSEA. This CDR3 is CSVALGGGNQPQHF. For the CDR3, the DNA is TGCAGCGTCGCTTTGGGGGGGGGCAATCAGCCCCAGCATTTT.

This clonotype was seen repeatedly, ten times or more. The chain combines TRBV9 with TRBJ2-7; D may be TRBD1 (6 bases). Germline V gene sequence: CDR1 SGDLS, CDR2 YYNGEE. V lost 4 bases to trimming and J lost 2 bases, with 13 bases between them. The CDR3 has 14 amino acids. CDR3 protein: CASSTRDTPYEQYF. As DNA, the CDR3 is TGTGCCAGCAGCACCCGGGACACACCCTACGAGCAGTACTTC.

The sample holds many counts of this clonotype. The chain joins TRBV12-3 or TRBV12-4 to TRBJ2-5; TRBD2 is a possible D gene (6 bases). The V and J ends lost 8 bases and 5 bases respectively, with 12 bases between them. This CDR3 contains 12 residues. The CDR3 loop is CASRGVSETQYF. The CDR3 region has the DNA TGTGCCAGCCGCGGGGTATCCGAGACCCAGTACTTC.

On this clonotype: The final CDR3 position lacks the conserved phenylalanine or tryptophan, pointing to a likely read error. The V and J genes are TRBV5-1 and TRBJ2-5, with 7 nucleotides matching TRBD2. Trimming cost V 4 bases and J 3 bases; bases outside gene matches: 3. CDR3 length: 13 amino acids. Germline V lookup: CDR1 SGHRS, CDR2 YFSETQ. CDR3 amino acids: CASSGGGEETQYS. CDR3 bases: TGCGCCAGCAGCGGGGGAGGGGAAGAGACCCAGTACTCC.

This chain links TRBV5-1 with TRBJ1-2, with TRBD1 matching over 7 bases. Germline lookup yields CDR1 SGHRS and CDR2 YFSETQ. V gave up 4 bases and J gave up 4 bases; unmatched junction bases: 16. This CDR3 spans 17 amino acids. CDR3 protein: CASSAEGTDTTIYGYTF. Written as DNA, the CDR3 is TGCGCCAGCAGCGCGGAGGGGACAGATACAACTATCTATGGCTACACCTTC.

This clonotype came up many times. The chain joins TRBV9 to TRBJ2-3; 10 bases map to TRBD2. V shed 0 bases and J 2 bases; nucleotides not matched to a gene: 3. This CDR3 region has 16 residues. Germline-derived CDR1 and CDR2 are SGDLS and YYNGEE. The CDR3 loop reads CASSVGAGGFTDTQYF. The DNA for the CDR3 is TGTGCCAGCAGCGTAGGAGCGGGAGGGTTCACAGATACGCAGTATTTT.

In its sample, this clonotype was seen a few times. The V gene is TRBV30, the J gene TRBJ2-3; D possibly corresponds to TRBD1 (6 bases). CDR1 is GTSNPN and CDR2 is SVGIG in the germline V gene (reference sequence). V was cut by 2 bases and J by 4 bases, with 19 bases left in between. There are 16 residues in the CDR3. The CDR3 sequence is CAWSSTARGSSDTQYF. For the CDR3, the DNA is TGTGCCTGGAGTTCTACGGCCAGGGGCTCGTCAGATACGCAGTATTTT.

This clonotype was recorded many times. V gene TRBV12-3 or TRBV12-4 combines with J gene TRBJ2-5, with D perhaps TRBD2 (6 bases). The CDR3 spans 14 residues. The V end was cut by 4 bases, the J end by 1 base, with 10 bases between. The CDR3 DNA reads as TGTGCCAGCAGTTCCTGGGACTTCCAAGAGACCCAGTACTTC. Translating it yields CASSSWDFQETQYF.

This clonotype was counted at least ten times. This chain connects TRBV7-9 to TRBJ1-2, with D possibly being TRBD1 (6 bases). The germline V gene encodes CDR1 SEHNR and CDR2 FQNEAQ (reference sequence). The CDR3 is made up of 15 amino acids. V dropped 0 bases and J dropped 1 base, with 9 bases sitting between them. DNA for the CDR3: TGTGCCAGCAGCTTAGCGGGACAAAGTAACTATGGCTACACCTTC. It yields the protein CASSLAGQSNYGYTF.

This clonotype was recorded many times. The chain links TRBV20-1 to TRBJ2-1; D is perhaps TRBD2 (6 bases). This CDR3 has 15 amino acids. Between the trimmed V and J ends, which lost 2 bases and 1 base, there was a span of 12 bases. Germline CDR1 DFQATT, CDR2 SNEGSKA (reference sequence). The CDR3 DNA sequence: TGCAGTGCTAGAAAGGGCGGGGTATCCTACAATGAGCAGTTCTTC. This codes for CSARKGGVSYNEQFF.

This clonotype has a count of ten or more. The genes are TRBV27 and TRBJ1-3; weak D call: TRBD1 (5 bases). CDR1 MNHEY and CDR2 SMNVEV come from the germline V gene (reference sequence). The CDR3 extends over 16 amino acids. V lost 3 bases and J 0 bases, leaving 12 bases between the germline ends. This chain's CDR3 is CASSLGQPSSGNTIYF. The CDR3 DNA is TGTGCCAGCAGTTTGGGGCAGCCGAGCTCTGGAAACACCATATATTTT.

The V call is TRBV29-1, the J call TRBJ2-7; TRBD1 aligns across 10 bases. The CDR3 spans 13 residues. CDR1 is SQVTM, CDR2 ANQGSEA, per germline. Trimming at V came to 6 bases and at J to 3 bases, leaving 5 bases not matched to a gene. CDR3 coding DNA: TGCAGCGTCGGGACAGGGGCAGACTACGAGCAGTACTTC. It codes for CSVGTGADYEQYF.

This clonotype was seen repeatedly, ten times or more. This rearrangement joins TRBV11-2 to TRBJ2-7; 7 nucleotides line up with TRBD2. CDR3 length equals 15 residues. Per germline, CDR1 SGHAT and CDR2 FQNNGV. The V segment lost 5 bases and the J segment 1 base; nucleotides outside the gene matches: 8. The CDR3 bases are TGTGCCAGCAGCCCCATGGCTAGCGGTTCCTACGAGCAGTACTTC. Amino acid sequence: CASSPMASGSYEQYF.

In its sample, this clonotype was seen a few times. A much larger clone differs by one base, so this may be a read error. V gene TRBV6-2 or TRBV6-3 combines with J gene TRBJ1-1; a weak D match, TRBD1 (5 bases). Germline CDR1 is MNHEY and CDR2 is SVGEGT. V was trimmed by 4 bases and J by 1 base, leaving 13 bases between them. The CDR3 length is 15 residues. CDR3 bases: TGTGCCAGCAGTTTTCGGGACGGCACGAACACTGAAGCTTTCTTT. Its protein is CASSFRDGTNTEAFF.

The table lists this clonotype with a few counts. This chain links TRBV15 with TRBJ2-7; a possible D gene is TRBD1 (6 bases). The V end was cut by 3 bases, the J end by 2 bases, with 11 bases between. From germline, CDR1 is LNHNV and CDR2 YYDKDF (reference sequence). This CDR3 has 14 amino acids. CDR3 sequence: CATSSRDTTYEQYF. In DNA, the CDR3 is TGTGCCACCAGCAGCCGGGACACCACCTACGAGCAGTACTTC.

This clonotype was recorded at least ten times. The chain combines TRBV30 with TRBJ1-5; 10 bases match TRBD1. Germline V CDR1 and CDR2: GTSNPN, SVGIG (reference sequence). CDR3 length equals 12 residues. With V trimmed by 3 bases and J by 10 bases, 3 bases remained unmatched. The DNA of the CDR3 is TGTGCCTGGAGCGGGACAGGGGACCCCCAGCATTTT. Its translation: CAWSGTGDPQHF.

This clonotype was seen repeatedly, ten times or more. The J gene is TRBJ2-7, the V gene TRBV12-3 or TRBV12-4; weak D call: TRBD1 (6 bases). The CDR3 spans 13 residues. Trimming took 5 bases from V and 3 from J, leaving 11 bases between them. This chain's CDR3 is CASSPGHYYEQYF. The CDR3 nucleotides read TGTGCCAGCAGTCCGGGACACTACTACGAGCAGTACTTC.

This clonotype was seen a handful of times. This chain connects TRBV28 to TRBJ1-5; D not certain. Trimming cost V 1 base and J 7 bases, with 11 bases left between them. Looked up from germline, CDR1 is MDHEN and CDR2 is SYDVKM. The CDR3 is made up of 14 amino acids. CDR3 bases: TGTGCCAGCAGTTTATTTATGGTCGGCCAGCCCCAGCATTTT. Translating gives CASSLFMVGQPQHF.

This chain links TRBV9 with TRBJ2-1; TRBD1 matches 12 bases. CDR1 SGDLS and CDR2 YYNGEE come from the germline V gene. The junction had 8 bases not matched to a gene; V was cut back by 4 bases and J by 12 bases. The CDR3 sequence is 14 residues long. Here the CDR3 DNA reads TGTGCCAGCAGCCCCGGGACAGGGGGCCTTGGGCAGTTCTTC. This gives the protein CASSPGTGGLGQFF.

With respect to this clonotype: A much larger clone differs by one base, so this may be a read error. The chain carries TRBV9 and TRBJ2-5, with 9 nucleotides matching TRBD1. Germline V gene lookup returns CDR1 SGDLS and CDR2 YYNGEE. The CDR3 totals 14 residues. CDR3 amino acids: CASGVGQGQETQYF. CDR3 nucleotides: TGTGCCAGCGGCGTGGGACAGGGCCAAGAGACCCAGTACTTC.

In this sample, this clonotype turned up many times. This chain uses TRBV18 with TRBJ2-1, with D possibly matching TRBD2 (6 bases). The CDR3 loop spans 15 amino acids. Germline assignment: CDR1 KGHSH and CDR2 LQKENI. Trimming removed 2 bases from V and 8 bases from J, with 16 bases in between. The CDR3 DNA reads as TGTGCCAGCTCACCAGGGCGGGCGGGAAGGGATGAGCAGTTCTTC. Protein: CASSPGRAGRDEQFF.

This clonotype was seen many times. V and J are TRBV20-1 and TRBJ2-7, with D perhaps matching TRBD1 (6 bases). V was trimmed by 3 bases and J by 6 bases, leaving 12 bases between them. CDR3 length equals 12 residues. Germline CDR1 is DFQATT and CDR2 is SNEGSKA (reference sequence). In nucleotides, the CDR3 is TGCAGTGCTAGCTTACAGGGTGCCGAGCAGTACTTC. It is translated as CSASLQGAEQYF.

The rearrangement links TRBV19 to TRBJ2-1, with a tentative D call TRBD2 (6 bases). Looked up from germline, CDR1 is LNHDA and CDR2 is SQIVND (reference sequence). V lost 7 bases, J lost 9 bases, and 28 bases lay in between. This CDR3 comprises 17 residues. The CDR3 DNA is TGTGCCAGTACCTCTTCCAGAGCGGGTTTGGGTCGCGGTGAGCAGTTCTTC. Its protein is CASTSSRAGLGRGEQFF.

The rearrangement links TRBV19 to TRBJ1-2; tentative D call: TRBD1 (6 bases). V lost 4 bases and J 4 bases, leaving 13 bases between the germline ends. The CDR3 is 14 residues long. Germline CDR1 LNHDA, CDR2 SQIVND (reference sequence). DNA of the CDR3: TGTGCCAGTAGTAACTACAGGGTTTCCTATGGCTACACCTTC. Translation: CASSNYRVSYGYTF. Full variable domain (rest looked up from reference TRBV19 and TRBJ1-2): DGGITQSPKYLFRKEGQNVTLSCEQNLNHDAMYWYRQDPGQGLRLIYYSQIVNDFQKGDIAEGYSVSREKKESFPLTVTSAQKNPTAFYLCASSNYRVSYGYTFGSGTRLTVV.

The table lists this clonotype with many counts. The CDR3 DNA follows: TGTGCCAGCAGTTTAGGAGCGGCTGGCTACGAGCAGTACTTC. It specifies CASSLGAAGYEQYF. The chain uses TRBV28 and TRBJ2-7, with D maybe TRBD2 (5 bases). CDR1 is MDHEN and CDR2 is SYDVKM in the germline V gene. The CDR3 loop spans 14 amino acids. The V gene lost 2 bases and the J gene lost 3 bases, with 11 bases spanning the gap.

This clonotype was picked up many times. The chain employs TRBV2 and TRBJ2-1; 11 bases are a match to TRBD2. This CDR3 comprises 19 residues. Germline V CDR1 and CDR2: SNHLY, FYNNEI. The trim removed 6 bases at V and 8 bases at J, leaving 21 bases unmatched. CDR3 sequence: CASSGSPYLLAGGRYEQFF. CDR3 in DNA: TGTGCCAGCAGCGGTAGCCCCTACCTTCTAGCGGGAGGCAGGTATGAGCAGTTCTTC.

This clonotype has more than one count but fewer than ten. The V gene is TRBV18, the J gene TRBJ1-5; D is undetermined. Germline CDR1 KGHSH, CDR2 LQKENI. This CDR3 spans 14 amino acids. V lost 3 bases and J 0 bases, leaving 6 bases between the germline ends. The CDR3 sequence is CASSPPDSNQPQHF. CDR3 bases: TGTGCCAGCTCACCGCCAGATAGCAATCAGCCCCAGCATTTT.

This clonotype showed up many times. The chain carries TRBV3-1 and TRBJ1-2, with D uncertain. Germline CDR1 and CDR2: LGHDT and YNNKEL (reference sequence). The V gene lost 1 base and the J gene lost 4 bases, with 10 bases spanning the gap. The CDR3 sequence is 14 residues long. In DNA form, the CDR3 reads TGTGCCAGCAGCCAAGGCGAAGGTCGCTATGGCTACACCTTC. Protein sequence: CASSQGEGRYGYTF.

Concerning this clonotype itself: A much larger clone sits a single nucleotide away, making a read error possible. The J gene is TRBJ1-1, the V gene TRBV12-5; no definite D call. The CDR3 loop spans 16 amino acids. Germline V CDR1 and CDR2: LGHNT, FRNRAP. The CDR3 bases are TGTGCTAGTGGTCCCCGGACCGACTCGAATTTCACTGAAGCTTCCTTT. It codes for CASGPRTDSNFTEASF.